This TCR beta chain stems from a study of blood T cell repertoires in COVID-19. CDR3 length equals 11 residues. Germline CDR1 MNHEY, CDR2 SVGEGT. Trimming cost V 5 bases and J 8 bases, with 7 bases left between them. Produced via immunoSEQ multiplex PCR; TCRdb's table is partial and in-frame only. The data show around 55,000 clones, 75% to 85% seen once. The specimen sequenced was peripheral blood. The V and J genes are TRBV6-2 or TRBV6-3 and TRBJ2-1; D gene uncertain. This receptor was identified in a human donor in a cohort sampled during active COVID-19. CDR3 DNA sequence: TGTGCCAGCAGTAATGTCTATGAGCAGTTCTTC. Its translation is CASSNVYEQFF.